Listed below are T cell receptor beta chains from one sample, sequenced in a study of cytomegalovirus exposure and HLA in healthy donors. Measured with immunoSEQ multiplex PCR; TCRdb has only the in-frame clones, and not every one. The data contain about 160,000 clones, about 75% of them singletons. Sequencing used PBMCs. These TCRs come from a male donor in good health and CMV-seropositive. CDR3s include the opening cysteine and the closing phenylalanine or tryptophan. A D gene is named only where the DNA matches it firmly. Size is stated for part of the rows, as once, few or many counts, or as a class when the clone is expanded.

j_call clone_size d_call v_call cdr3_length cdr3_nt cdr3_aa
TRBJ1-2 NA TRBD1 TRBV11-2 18 TGTGCCAGCAGCTTAGAAAGGGGGCCCAACCCTACACTATATGGCTACACCTTC CASSLERGPNPTLYGYTF
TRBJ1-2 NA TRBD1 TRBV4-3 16 TGCGCCAGCAGCCACCTCCACAGGGGACGTTACTATGGCTACACCTTC CASSHLHRGRYYGYTF
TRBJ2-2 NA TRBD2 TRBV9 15 TGTGCCAGCAGTGCCGGGGGGGGCTACACCGGGGAGCTGTTTTTT CASSAGGGYTGELFF
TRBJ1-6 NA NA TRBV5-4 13 TGTGCCAGCAGCAGATCAGGGAACTCACCCCTCCACTTT CASSRSGNSPLHF
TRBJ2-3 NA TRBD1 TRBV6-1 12 TGTGCCACCGGGACAGGGGTAGATACGCAGTATTTT CATGTGVDTQYF
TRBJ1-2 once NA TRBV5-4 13 TGTGCCAGCAGCCCCACAGGGAACTATGGCTACACCTTC CASSPTGNYGYTF
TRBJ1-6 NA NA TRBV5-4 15 TGTGCCAGCAGCACCGACTCCCTCGGGGATTCACCCCTCCACTTT CASSTDSLGDSPLHF
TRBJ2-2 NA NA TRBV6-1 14 TGTGCCAGCAATCACGGGGTCGACACCGGGGAGCTGTTTTTT CASNHGVDTGELFF
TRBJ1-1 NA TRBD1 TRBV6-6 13 TGTGCCAGCAGCCACTGGACAGGGGATGAAGCTTTCTTT CASSHWTGDEAFF
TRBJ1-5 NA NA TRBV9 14 TGTGCCAGCAGCCCGCGTGGGGGGGGCCAGCCCCAGCATTTT CASSPRGGGQPQHF
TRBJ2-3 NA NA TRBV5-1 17 TGCGCCAGCAGATCCCCAGAGGAGGGGGCTAGCACAGATACGCAGTATTTT CASRSPEEGASTDTQYF
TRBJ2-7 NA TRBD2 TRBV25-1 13 TGTGCCAGCACCGGACTAGCGGGGGGGCCTAGCCGCTTC CASTGLAGGPSRF
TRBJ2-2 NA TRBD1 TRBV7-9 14 TGTGCCAGCAGCATCGGGACAGACGCCGGGGAGCTGTTTTTT CASSIGTDAGELFF
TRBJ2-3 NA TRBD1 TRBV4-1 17 TGCGCCAGCAGCCAAGATCTTTCGGCAGGGGGTGGGGATACGCAGTATTTT CASSQDLSAGGGDTQYF
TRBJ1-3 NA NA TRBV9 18 TGTGCCAGCAGCGCCCCTCCGGGACACCCGTCCTCTGGAAACACCATATATTTT CASSAPPGHPSSGNTIYF
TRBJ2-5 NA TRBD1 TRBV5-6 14 TGTGCCAGCAGCTTTGGGACAGGGCTGGGGACCCAGTACTTC CASSFGTGLGTQYF
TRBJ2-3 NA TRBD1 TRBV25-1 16 TGTGCCAGCAGTGCCTTGGGACAGGGGGATACAGATACGCAGTATTTT CASSALGQGDTDTQYF
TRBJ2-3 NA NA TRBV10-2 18 TGCGCCAGCAGTGAATACGCGGGGGCCCGCGTTAGCACAGATACGCAGTATTTT CASSEYAGARVSTDTQYF
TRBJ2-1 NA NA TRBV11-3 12 TGTGCCAGCAGCTTAAATCCAAATGAGCAGTTCTTC CASSLNPNEQFF
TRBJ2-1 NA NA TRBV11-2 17 TGTGCCAGCAGCGGAGGGGGGGAGAGAAACGCCTACAATGAGCAGTTCTTC CASSGGGERNAYNEQFF
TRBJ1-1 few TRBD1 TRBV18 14 TGTGCCAGCTCACCGACAGGGAGGAGTACTGAAGCTTTCTTT CASSPTGRSTEAFF
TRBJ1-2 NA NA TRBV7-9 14 TGTGCCAGCAGGGAAAATTTCAGGGACTATGGCTACACCTTC CASRENFRDYGYTF
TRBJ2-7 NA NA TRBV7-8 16 TGTGCCAGCAGCTTAGGCCGGGACAACCCGCGCCACGAGCAGTACTTC CASSLGRDNPRHEQYF
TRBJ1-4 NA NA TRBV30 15 TGTGCCTGGAGCTACGGGGGGGCGGGTAATGAAAAACTGTTTTTT CAWSYGGAGNEKLFF
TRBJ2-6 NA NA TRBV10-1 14 TGCGCCAGCAGTGCAGGGGCCGGGGCCAACGTCCTGACTTTC CASSAGAGANVLTF
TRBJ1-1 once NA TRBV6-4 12 TGTGCCAGCAGGGGGCTCAACACTGAAGCTTTCTTT CASRGLNTEAFF
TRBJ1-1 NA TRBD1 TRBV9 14 TGTGCCAGCAGCGTAGGGGACAGGGTAGCTGAAGCTTTCTTT CASSVGDRVAEAFF